This passage covers 8 T cell receptor beta chains from one sample sequenced in a study of sequential checkpoint blockade in melanoma (dated by TCRdb to the late 2010s). Library generation was performed with the immunoSEQ multiplex PCR assay. This immuneACCESS table, as held by TCRdb, lists in-frame sequences with V and J called but not all clones. Of the missing ones, under half trace to an unresolved V gene in checked studies; the others have no known cause. The sample table holds 35,000 to 40,000 clones, of which roughly 32% were seen once. Under 2% of the sample rests with the top ten. The treatment or condition tag for this specimen amounts to: randomized to nivolumab then ipilimumab (arm A) or the reverse (arm B). Sequencing used tumor tissue (inferred from file names), obtained from a patient given nivolumab and ipilimumab in sequence. All receptors derive from a human donor with melanoma.

This chain joins TRBV28 and TRBJ2-3; D not certain. Germline loops: CDR1 MDHEN, CDR2 SYDVKM. Trimming took off 6 bases at V and 2 bases at J, with 6 bases between the two ends. This CDR3 is built from 12 residues. In nucleotides, the CDR3 is TGTGCCAGCAGACCTACCACAGATACGCAGTATTTT. This codes for CASRPTTDTQYF.

The chain links TRBV10-1 to TRBJ2-1; maybe TRBD2 (5 bases). Germline assignment: CDR1 WNHNN and CDR2 SYGVQD (reference sequence). This CDR3 region has 13 residues. V was pared by 6 bases and J by 10 bases, with 16 bases between. The CDR3 is CASSPTPTREQFF. The CDR3 DNA sequence: TGCGCCAGCAGCCCGACCCCTACTAGGGAGCAGTTCTTC.

The sample holds many counts of this clone. The chain joins TRBV9 to TRBJ2-7, with 9 bases fitting TRBD2. The CDR3 has 15 residues. The ends lost 0 bases at V and 3 bases at J; junction bases unmatched: 4. CDR1 is SGDLS, CDR2 YYNGEE, per germline. CDR3 DNA: TGTGCCAGCAGCGTAGAGCCTAGCGGGATCTACGAGCAGTACTTC. Protein product: CASSVEPSGIYEQYF. Full variable domain (outside the CDR3, taken from reference TRBV9 and TRBJ2-7): DSGVTQTPKHLITATGQRVTLRCSPRSGDLSVYWYQQSLDQGLQFLIQYYNGEERAKGNILERFSAQQFPDLHSELNLSSLELGDSALYFCASSVEPSGIYEQYFGPGTRLTVT.

This CDR3 reads CASRPGLAGPNEQFF. CDR3 DNA sequence: TGTGCCAGCAGGCCCGGACTAGCGGGCCCCAATGAGCAGTTCTTC. The rearrangement uses TRBV6-8 and TRBJ2-1, with 11 bases that match TRBD2. CDR1 is MNHGY, CDR2 SAAAGT, per germline. The CDR3 has 15 residues. J was trimmed by 6 bases and V by 6 bases; bases with no gene match: 7.

The table lists this clone with a few counts. The CDR3 nucleotides are TGTGCCAGCAGCTTGGTGCGGATTAATTACAATGAGCAGTTCTTC. This encodes CASSLVRINYNEQFF. J is TRBJ2-1 and V is TRBV11-3, with D unclear. The CDR3 runs to 15 residues. Germline V gene lookup returns CDR1 SGHNT and CDR2 YENEEA. Trimming cost V 3 bases and J 4 bases, with 13 bases left between them.

V is TRBV25-1 and J is TRBJ1-2, with D possibly TRBD1 on 6 matching bases. The V end was cut by 2 bases, the J end by 8 bases, with 12 bases between. Germline V CDR1 and CDR2: MGHDK, SYGVNS. The CDR3 runs 13 residues. CDR3 sequence (DNA): TGTGCCAGCAGTGAAGGGACATATGGAGGCTACACCTTC. Protein: CASSEGTYGGYTF.

The J gene is TRBJ2-3, the V gene TRBV5-1; 7 positions agree with TRBD1. The CDR3 spans 14 residues. The germline gives CDR1 SGHRS, CDR2 YFSETQ. J gave up 1 base and V 4 bases, and 3 bases lay outside the gene matches. The CDR3 DNA sequence: TGCGCCAGCAGCCCGGGACAGCGCACAGATACGCAGTATTTT. It codes for CASSPGQRTDTQYF.

This chain joins TRBV18 and TRBJ1-5; 7 bases fit TRBD1. Germline assignment: CDR1 KGHSH and CDR2 LQKENI. J was trimmed by 0 bases and V by 4 bases; bases with no gene match: 6. This CDR3 is built from 16 residues. DNA of the CDR3: TGTGCCAGCTCACTGGGGACAGCTAATAGCAATCAGCCCCAGCATTTT. Translation gives CASSLGTANSNQPQHF.